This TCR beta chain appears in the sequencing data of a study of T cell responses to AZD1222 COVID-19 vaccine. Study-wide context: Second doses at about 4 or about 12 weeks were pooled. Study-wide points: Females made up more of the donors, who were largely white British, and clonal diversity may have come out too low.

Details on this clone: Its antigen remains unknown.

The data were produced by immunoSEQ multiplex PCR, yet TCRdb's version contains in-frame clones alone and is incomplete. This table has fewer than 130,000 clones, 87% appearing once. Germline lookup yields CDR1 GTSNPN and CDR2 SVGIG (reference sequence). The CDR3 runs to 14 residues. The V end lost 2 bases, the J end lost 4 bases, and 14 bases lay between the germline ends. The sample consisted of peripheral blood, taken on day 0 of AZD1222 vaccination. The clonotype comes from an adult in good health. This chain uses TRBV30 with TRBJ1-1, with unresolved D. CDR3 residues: CAWSLRTGSTEAFF. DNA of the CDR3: TGTGCCTGGAGTCTCAGAACCGGGAGCACTGAAGCTTTCTTT.